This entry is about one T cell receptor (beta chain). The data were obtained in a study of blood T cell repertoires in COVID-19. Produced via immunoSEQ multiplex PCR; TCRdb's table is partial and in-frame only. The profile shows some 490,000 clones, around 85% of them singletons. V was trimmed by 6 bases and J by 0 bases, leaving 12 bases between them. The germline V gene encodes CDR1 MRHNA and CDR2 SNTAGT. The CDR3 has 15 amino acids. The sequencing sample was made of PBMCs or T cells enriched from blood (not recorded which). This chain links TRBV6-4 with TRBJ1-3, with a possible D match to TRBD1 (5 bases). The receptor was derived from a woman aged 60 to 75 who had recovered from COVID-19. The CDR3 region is CASSPDSRSGNTIYF. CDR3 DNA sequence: TGTGCCAGCAGCCCAGACAGCCGCTCTGGAAACACCATATATTTT.